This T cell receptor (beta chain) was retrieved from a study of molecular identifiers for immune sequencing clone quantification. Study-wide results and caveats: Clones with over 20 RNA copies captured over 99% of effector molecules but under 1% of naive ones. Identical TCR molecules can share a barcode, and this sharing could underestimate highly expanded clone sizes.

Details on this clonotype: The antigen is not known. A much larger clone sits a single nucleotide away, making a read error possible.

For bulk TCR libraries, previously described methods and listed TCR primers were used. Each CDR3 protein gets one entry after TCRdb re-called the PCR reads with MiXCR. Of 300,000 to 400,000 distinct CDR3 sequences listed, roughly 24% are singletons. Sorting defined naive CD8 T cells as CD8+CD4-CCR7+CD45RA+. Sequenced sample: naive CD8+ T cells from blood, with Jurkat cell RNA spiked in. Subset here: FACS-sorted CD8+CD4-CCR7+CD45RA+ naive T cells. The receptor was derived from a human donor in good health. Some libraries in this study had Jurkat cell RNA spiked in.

CDR3 sequence: CATSEPTQGSNEQSF. The CDR3 DNA is TGTGCCACCAGTGAGCCAACACAGGGATCCAATGAGCAGTCCTTC. This sequence joins TRBV24-1 and TRBJ2-1; weak D call: TRBD1 (6 bases). This CDR3 contains 15 residues. CDR1 is KGHDR and CDR2 is SFDVKD in the germline V gene.